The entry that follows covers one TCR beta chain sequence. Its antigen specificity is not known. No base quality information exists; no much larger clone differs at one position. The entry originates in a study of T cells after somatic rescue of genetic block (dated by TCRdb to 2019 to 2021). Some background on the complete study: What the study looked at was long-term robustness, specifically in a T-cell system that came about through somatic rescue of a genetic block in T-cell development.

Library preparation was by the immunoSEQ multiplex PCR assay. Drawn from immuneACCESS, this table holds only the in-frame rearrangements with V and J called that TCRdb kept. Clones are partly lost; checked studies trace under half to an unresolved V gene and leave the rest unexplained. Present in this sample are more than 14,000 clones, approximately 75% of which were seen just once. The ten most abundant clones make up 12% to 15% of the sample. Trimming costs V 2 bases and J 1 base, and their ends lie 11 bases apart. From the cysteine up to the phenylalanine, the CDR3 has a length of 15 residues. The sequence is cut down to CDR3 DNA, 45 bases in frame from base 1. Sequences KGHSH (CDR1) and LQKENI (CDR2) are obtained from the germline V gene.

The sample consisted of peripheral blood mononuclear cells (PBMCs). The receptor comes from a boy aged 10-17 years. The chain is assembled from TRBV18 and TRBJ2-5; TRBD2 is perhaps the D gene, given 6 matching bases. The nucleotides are TGTGCCAGCTCACCAATCGGGGGAGGCCAAGAGACCCAGTACTTC. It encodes CASSPIGGGQETQYF.